Below, 3 T cell receptor beta chains from the same sample are listed, as sequenced in a study of CD8+CD57+ T cells in acquired aplastic anemia. The TCR beta profiling, which covered VDJ combination and CDR3 sequence, was carried out using genomic DNA as the template. Using its own MiXCR run on the reads, TCRdb lists one record per CDR3 protein. This sample carries a few hundred thousand distinct CDR3 sequences, roughly 57% of them seen once, and the ten largest clones take 25% to 30%. The specimen sequenced was sorted CD4+, CD8+, or CD8+CD57+ T cells (not recorded which) from PBMCs. These receptors were taken from a human donor in good health.

The gene calls are TRBV24-1 and TRBJ1-5; D is ambiguous. CDR1 is KGHDR, CDR2 SFDVKD, per germline. The CDR3 sequence is 14 residues long. The germline V and J ends were trimmed by 2 bases and 3 bases, with 7 bases remaining between them. CDR3: CATSDSGANQPQHF. DNA for the CDR3: TGTGCCACCAGTGATTCCGGAGCCAATCAGCCCCAGCATTTT.

This clonotype was detected many times. A single base separates this from a much larger clone, so it may be a read error. This chain connects TRBV20-1 to TRBJ2-7; 10 bases agree with TRBD2. This CDR3 has 15 residues. Per the germline V gene, CDR1 is DFQATT and CDR2 is SNEGSKA (reference sequence). The CDR3 DNA is TGCAGTACTAGAGACGTAGCGGGAGGATACTACGAGCAGTACTTC. As protein: CSTRDVAGGYYEQYF.

This clonotype has only one observation. The chain combines TRBV15 with TRBJ1-2; D gene unclear. Germline loops: CDR1 LNHNV, CDR2 YYDKDF (reference sequence). This CDR3 has 14 amino acids. V dropped 0 bases and J dropped 5 bases, with 10 bases sitting between them. This CDR3 is CATSRDKGMYGYTF. The DNA for the CDR3 is TGTGCCACCAGCAGAGATAAAGGAATGTATGGCTACACCTTC.